This record looks at one T cell receptor (beta chain) sequence and its context. This sample is drawn from a study of shared clonotypes between healthy human individuals. Some clones are missing from TCRdb's copy, which holds only in-frame ones; the method was immunoSEQ multiplex PCR. The sample has about 480,000 clones, around 74% seen once. V shed 5 bases, J shed 3 bases, and the junction held 6 bases outside the gene matches. Looked up from germline, CDR1 is MNHEY and CDR2 is SVGAGI. The CDR3 is made up of 14 amino acids. Material: PBMCs. The chain couples TRBV6-5 to TRBJ1-2, with 7 bases lining up with TRBD1. The TCR comes from a woman in her thirties or forties in good health. Some clones in this sample may be carry-over from other donors' samples. The CDR3 bases are TGTGCCAGCAGTGATAGGGGACAGCACTATGGCTACACCTTC. Its translation: CASSDRGQHYGYTF.